These 25 T cell receptor beta chains came from one sample sequenced in a study of T cell responses to AZD1222 COVID-19 vaccine. Only in-frame clones appear in the TCRdb table, and some are missing; sequencing was by immunoSEQ multiplex PCR. The sample lists roughly 93,000 clones; 80% to 90% were seen once. The material sequenced was peripheral blood, taken on day 0 of AZD1222 vaccination. The source is an adult in good health.

This chain connects TRBV19 to TRBJ1-5; maybe TRBD1 (6 bases). Germline V gene lookup returns CDR1 LNHDA and CDR2 SQIVND (reference sequence). The CDR3 covers 15 residues. V gave up 5 bases and J gave up 0 bases, with 11 bases separating them. CDR3 residues: CASSYRTDSNQPQHF. Here the CDR3 DNA reads TGTGCCAGTAGTTATAGGACAGATAGCAATCAGCCCCAGCATTTT. Full variable domain (outside the CDR3, taken from reference TRBV19 and TRBJ1-5): DGGITQSPKYLFRKEGQNVTLSCEQNLNHDAMYWYRQDPGQGLRLIYYSQIVNDFQKGDIAEGYSVSREKKESFPLTVTSAQKNPTAFYLCASSYRTDSNQPQHFGDGTRLSIL.

The chain uses TRBV29-1 and TRBJ2-1; D is perhaps TRBD1 (6 bases). This CDR3 is built from 11 residues. Germline CDR1 SQVTM, CDR2 ANQGSEA. V was clipped by 6 bases and J by 7 bases, with 10 bases between them. The CDR3, as DNA: TGCAGCGTGGGGGCGTGGAATGAGCAGTTCTTC. It translates to CSVGAWNEQFF.

The chain links TRBV5-1 to TRBJ1-2; D possibly corresponds to TRBD1 (5 bases). V gave up 0 bases and J gave up 8 bases, with 8 bases separating them. This CDR3 comprises 12 residues. Per the germline V gene, CDR1 is SGHRS and CDR2 is YFSETQ. In nucleotides, the CDR3 is TGCGCCAGCAGCTTGGATCAGGGCGGCTACACCTTC. Encoded protein: CASSLDQGGYTF. Full variable domain (rest looked up from reference TRBV5-1 and TRBJ1-2): KAGVTQTPRYLIKTRGQQVTLSCSPISGHRSVSWYQQTPGQGLQFLFEYFSETQRNKGNFPGRFSGRQFSNSRSEMNVSTLELGDSALYLCASSLDQGGYTFGSGTRLTVV.

This clone was seen a handful of times. The rearrangement joins TRBV11-2 to TRBJ1-1; no clear D gene. This CDR3 has 15 amino acids. Trimming took 6 bases from V and 1 from J, leaving 15 bases between them. Germline assignment: CDR1 SGHAT and CDR2 FQNNGV. Written as DNA, the CDR3 is TGTGCCAGCAGTTTAAAAGTCAGTCGGAACACTGAAGCTTTCTTT. Protein: CASSLKVSRNTEAFF.

Judged by abundance, this clone is medium-sized. This chain joins TRBV4-2 and TRBJ2-3; the match to TRBD2 covers 7 bases. This CDR3 has 16 residues. Germline-derived CDR1 and CDR2 are LGHNA and YNFKEQ. V was clipped by 0 bases and J by 0 bases; unmatched bases: 3. The CDR3 DNA sequence: TGTGCCAGCAGCCAAGAGCCAGCGGGGAGCACAGATACGCAGTATTTT. Encoded protein: CASSQEPAGSTDTQYF.

The V call is TRBV23-1, the J call TRBJ1-5, with D unclear. TRBV23-1 is an ORF for which the function is uncertain. The CDR3 is 11 amino acids. V lost 3 bases and J 7 bases, leaving 4 bases between the germline ends. For the CDR3, the DNA is TGCGCCAGCAGTCACGGCCAGCCCCAGCATTTT. Its translation is CASSHGQPQHF.

V usage is TRBV5-1 and J usage is TRBJ1-1; D uncertain. This CDR3 has 13 amino acids. Germline V gene data show CDR1 as SGHRS and CDR2 as YFSETQ. The germline V and J ends were trimmed by 5 bases and 1 base, with 9 bases remaining between them. The CDR3 here is CASSFGTNTEAFF. DNA of the CDR3: TGCGCCAGCAGTTTCGGAACGAACACTGAAGCTTTCTTT.

The chain joins TRBV18 to TRBJ2-3; D unclear. CDR3 size: 14 residues. The V gene's germline CDR1 is KGHSH and CDR2 LQKENI. V lost 5 bases to trimming and J lost 5 bases, with 14 bases between them. Written as DNA, the CDR3 is TGTGCCAGCTCAACCACACAGACCTTAGATACGCAGTATTTT. The encoded protein is CASSTTQTLDTQYF.

V usage is TRBV25-1 and J usage is TRBJ2-2, with unresolved D. The germline CDR1 and CDR2 sequences are MGHDK and SYGVNS. V was pared by 3 bases and J by 3 bases, with 11 bases between. There are 15 residues in the CDR3. The CDR3 DNA sequence: TGTGCCAGCAGTGACACATCACGGGACACCGGGGAGCTGTTTTTT. The encoded protein is CASSDTSRDTGELFF. The complete variable domain, with remaining parts taken from reference TRBV25-1 and TRBJ2-2, reads EADIYQTPRYLVIGTGKKITLECSQTMGHDKMYWYQQDPGMELHLIHYSYGVNSTEKGDLSSESTVSRIRTEHFPLTLESARPSHTSQYLCASSDTSRDTGELFFGEGSRLTVL.

The rearrangement joins TRBV19 to TRBJ1-3; TRBD1 aligns across 8 bases. CDR1 and CDR2 (germline): LNHDA, SQIVND (reference sequence). CDR3 size: 19 residues. After removal of 6 bases from V and 0 bases from J, the junction contained 16 bases not matched to a gene. The CDR3 coding sequence is TGTGCCAGTAGAAGGCAGGGGGCCGTTCTCTCTGCCTCTGGAAACACCATATATTTT. Protein sequence: CASRRQGAVLSASGNTIYF.

This clone appeared a single time. V usage is TRBV2 and J usage is TRBJ1-1, with 7 bases lining up with TRBD1. Germline values: CDR1 SNHLY, CDR2 FYNNEI. V dropped 7 bases and J dropped 4; count of bases not matched to a gene: 9. The CDR3 is 14 residues long. The CDR3 DNA is TGTGCCAGCATCGCGACAGGGAGAGGCACTGAAGCTTTCTTT. Translating it yields CASIATGRGTEAFF.

The chain recombines TRBV6-2 or TRBV6-3 with TRBJ2-2; the match to TRBD1 covers 7 bases. This CDR3 spans 15 amino acids. The J segment lost 4 bases and the V segment lost 5 bases, leaving 7 bases of the junction unmatched. Germline V gene data show CDR1 as MNHEY and CDR2 as SVGEGT. The CDR3 DNA reads TGTGCCAGCAGTACGACAGGGTCGGCCACCGGGGAGCTGTTTTTT. Amino acids: CASSTTGSATGELFF.

As for this clone: At the DNA level, this CDR3 is encoded by other sequences in the same sample as well. This chain joins TRBV5-1 and TRBJ1-1; D is ambiguous. The CDR3 spans 14 residues. V dropped 0 bases and J dropped 1 base, with 7 bases sitting between them. Per the germline V gene, CDR1 is SGHRS and CDR2 is YFSETQ. For the CDR3, the DNA is TGCGCCAGCAGCTTGGGACTGGGGAACACTGAAGCTTTCTTT. It is translated as CASSLGLGNTEAFF.

This chain connects TRBV19 to TRBJ1-2, with D possibly matching TRBD1 (5 bases). The germline V gene encodes CDR1 LNHDA and CDR2 SQIVND (reference sequence). The CDR3 consists of 18 residues. Trimming left V 3 bases short and J 4 bases short, with 24 bases between. The DNA for the CDR3 is TGTGCCAGTAGTATGGACTCATCGGGTCCCGGACACTTCTATGGCTACACCTTC. This sequence encodes CASSMDSSGPGHFYGYTF.

The V call is TRBV19, the J call TRBJ1-5; D unclear. This CDR3 has 15 residues. The germline gives CDR1 LNHDA, CDR2 SQIVND (reference sequence). V was clipped by 5 bases and J by 5 bases, with 16 bases between them. CDR3 in DNA: TGTGCCAGTAGTCCTACTTGGAGGGCTGATCAGCCCCAGCATTTT. It specifies CASSPTWRADQPQHF. The entire variable domain, with the rest obtained from reference TRBV19 and TRBJ1-5, is as follows: DGGITQSPKYLFRKEGQNVTLSCEQNLNHDAMYWYRQDPGQGLRLIYYSQIVNDFQKGDIAEGYSVSREKKESFPLTVTSAQKNPTAFYLCASSPTWRADQPQHFGDGTRLSIL.

This sequence joins TRBV19 and TRBJ1-3; D unresolved. Germline-derived CDR1 and CDR2 are LNHDA and SQIVND (reference sequence). The CDR3 consists of 14 residues. With 7 bases removed from V and 0 bases from J, the gap between germline ends came to 10 bases. CDR3 coding DNA: TGTGCCAGTAAGGGCCTTCTCTCTGGAAACACCATATATTTT. It is translated as CASKGLLSGNTIYF.

The chain is built from TRBV9 and TRBJ1-2, with D maybe TRBD1 (6 bases). V lost 2 bases, J lost 5 bases, and 19 bases lay in between. The CDR3 runs 16 residues. From germline, CDR1 is SGDLS and CDR2 YYNGEE. The CDR3 DNA is TGTGCCAGCAGCGTCTCAGGGGCCCCGGGTGCTTATGGCTACACCTTC. Its protein product is CASSVSGAPGAYGYTF.

This chain links TRBV7-2 with TRBJ1-5, with TRBD1 as a possible D gene (5 bases). There are 12 residues in the CDR3. From germline, CDR1 is SGHTA and CDR2 FQGNSA. V shed 1 base and J shed 11 bases, with 9 bases lying between them. CDR3 amino acids: CASSLEGWAQHF. The CDR3 nucleotides read TGTGCCAGCAGCTTAGAGGGGTGGGCCCAGCATTTT. The full variable domain, with the rest looked up from reference TRBV7-2 and TRBJ1-5, is GAGVSQSPSNKVTEKGKDVELRCDPISGHTALYWYRQSLGQGLEFLIYFQGNSAPDKSGLPSDRFSAERTGGSVSTLTIQRTQQEDSAVYLCASSLEGWAQHFGDGTRLSIL.

J is TRBJ1-2 and V is TRBV5-5, with D hard to call. CDR3 length: 15 amino acids. V lost 1 base and J 4 bases, leaving 14 bases between the germline ends. Germline values: CDR1 SGHKS, CDR2 YYEKEE (reference sequence). CDR3 sequence reads: CASSLPSSLPYGYTF. The CDR3 DNA follows: TGTGCCAGCAGCTTGCCCTCTTCATTGCCCTATGGCTACACCTTC.

The rearrangement links TRBV10-1 to TRBJ1-6; D is possibly TRBD1 (5 bases). The ends were cut back, 3 bases at V and 9 bases at J, with 12 bases in the middle. This CDR3 is 14 amino acids long. Germline CDR1 is WNHNN and CDR2 is SYGVQD (reference sequence). DNA of the CDR3: TGCGCCAGCAGTGAAGCGGCAGGGATTTCACCCCTCCACTTT. Its protein is CASSEAAGISPLHF.

The rearrangement uses TRBV7-2 and TRBJ1-1, with a weak D call TRBD1 (6 bases). The CDR3 has 14 amino acids. The V and J ends lost 3 bases and 5 bases respectively, with 13 bases between them. Germline-derived CDR1 and CDR2 are SGHTA and FQGNSA. DNA for the CDR3: TGTGCCAGCAGCTTCCGCAGGGGCGGTACTGAAGCTTTCTTT. Protein sequence: CASSFRRGGTEAFF.

J is TRBJ2-4 and V is TRBV5-6, with 7 positions matching TRBD1. Trimming took 2 bases from V and 3 from J; bases not matched to a gene: 11. The CDR3 extends over 17 amino acids. Germline V gene sequence: CDR1 SGHDT, CDR2 YYEEEE. CDR3 DNA sequence: TGTGCCAGCAGCTTCCGATTACAGGGGTTGGGCAAAAACATTCAGTACTTC. This gives the protein CASSFRLQGLGKNIQYF.

The table lists this clone with a few counts. The chain uses TRBV13 and TRBJ1-2; maybe TRBD1 (6 bases). Germline V gives CDR1 PRHDT, CDR2 FYEKMQ (reference sequence). V lost 0 bases and J 6 bases, leaving 17 bases between the germline ends. This CDR3 has 16 amino acids. Here the CDR3 reads CASSLGQMQGRDGYTF. The CDR3 nucleotides read TGTGCCAGCAGCTTAGGCCAAATGCAGGGGAGGGATGGCTACACCTTC.

This chain uses TRBV6-5 with TRBJ1-5; the D is unclear. The V gene lost 10 bases and the J gene lost 3 bases, with 16 bases spanning the gap. CDR3 length: 14 amino acids. The germline V gene encodes CDR1 MNHEY and CDR2 SVGAGI. The CDR3 here is CATRPGQINQPQHF. The CDR3 DNA is TGTGCCACCCGACCGGGCCAGATCAATCAGCCCCAGCATTTT.

This clone appeared many times. The V gene is TRBV6-5, the J gene TRBJ2-7; weak D call: TRBD1 (6 bases). This CDR3 comprises 14 residues. The V and J ends lost 5 bases and 5 bases respectively, with 16 bases between them. The germline gives CDR1 MNHEY, CDR2 SVGAGI. CDR3 residues: CASSNSQGFNEQYF. CDR3 DNA sequence: TGTGCCAGCAGTAATTCCCAGGGGTTTAACGAGCAGTACTTC.